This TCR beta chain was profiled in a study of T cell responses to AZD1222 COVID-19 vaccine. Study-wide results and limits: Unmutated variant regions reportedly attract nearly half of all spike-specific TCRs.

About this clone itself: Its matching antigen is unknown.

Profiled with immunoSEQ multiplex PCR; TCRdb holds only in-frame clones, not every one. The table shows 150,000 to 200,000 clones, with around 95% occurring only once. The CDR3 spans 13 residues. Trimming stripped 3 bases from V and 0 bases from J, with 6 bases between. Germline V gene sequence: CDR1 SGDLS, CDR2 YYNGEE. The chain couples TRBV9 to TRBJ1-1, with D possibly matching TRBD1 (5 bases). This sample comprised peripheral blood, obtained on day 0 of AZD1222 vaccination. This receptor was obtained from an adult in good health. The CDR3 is CASSGQMNTEAFF. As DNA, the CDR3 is TGTGCCAGCAGCGGACAGATGAACACTGAAGCTTTCTTT.